The rows below give T cell receptor beta chains drawn from one sample of a study of cytomegalovirus exposure and HLA in healthy donors. Using immunoSEQ multiplex PCR, the repertoire was profiled, and TCRdb retains in-frame clones only, with some absent. This table holds 190,000 or so clones, around 83% found once. The material sequenced was PBMCs. These receptors were collected from a man aged 50 to 59 in good health and CMV-seronegative. Each CDR3 is given with its conserved first and last residue. Each record gives: clone size, CDR3 length, V gene, D gene, J gene, CDR3 DNA, CDR3 protein. The D gene is left open where the match is weak. Not every row has a clone size; where given, it reads once, few, many or a size class.

clone size: once; CDR3 length: 14; V gene: TRBV5-1; D gene: .; J gene: TRBJ2-5; CDR3 DNA: TGCGCCAGCAGCCTTGAGGGAAGCGGAGAGACCCAGTACTTC; CDR3 protein: CASSLEGSGETQYF
clone size: .; CDR3 length: 15; V gene: TRBV21-1; D gene: .; J gene: TRBJ1-2; CDR3 DNA: TGTGCCAGCAGCAAAGCGCAGGGACAGGGTTTTGGCTACACCTTC; CDR3 protein: CASSKAQGQGFGYTF
clone size: .; CDR3 length: 13; V gene: TRBV7-3; D gene: .; J gene: TRBJ1-3; CDR3 DNA: TGTGCCAGCAGCTTAACGCGGGGAAACACCATATATTTT; CDR3 protein: CASSLTRGNTIYF
clone size: once; CDR3 length: 16; V gene: TRBV4-2; D gene: TRBD2; J gene: TRBJ2-5; CDR3 DNA: TGTGCCAGCAGCCTCGGGACTAGCGGGGGAGGAAAGACCCAGTACTTC; CDR3 protein: CASSLGTSGGGKTQYF
clone size: .; CDR3 length: 16; V gene: TRBV6-1; D gene: .; J gene: TRBJ2-7; CDR3 DNA: TGTGCCAGCAGTGAACATGGGCAGCCGTCCGACTACGAGCAGTACTTC; CDR3 protein: CASSEHGQPSDYEQYF
clone size: .; CDR3 length: 14; V gene: TRBV19; D gene: .; J gene: TRBJ1-5; CDR3 DNA: TGTGCCAGTAGTCAGGGGACTAGCAATCAGCCCCAGCATTTT; CDR3 protein: CASSQGTSNQPQHF
clone size: .; CDR3 length: 15; V gene: TRBV5-1; D gene: .; J gene: TRBJ1-1; CDR3 DNA: TGCGCCAGCCGCCTCTGGGGGGGCGAGTTCACTGAAGCTTTCTTT; CDR3 protein: CASRLWGGEFTEAFF
clone size: .; CDR3 length: 15; V gene: TRBV19; D gene: TRBD2; J gene: TRBJ2-3; CDR3 DNA: TGTGCCAGTAGCATCGGGACTAGCGGCACAGATACGCAGTATTTT; CDR3 protein: CASSIGTSGTDTQYF
clone size: .; CDR3 length: 15; V gene: TRBV6-5; D gene: .; J gene: TRBJ1-2; CDR3 DNA: TGTGCCAGCAGTTACTCGAAGGGGAAAAACTATGGCTACACCTTC; CDR3 protein: CASSYSKGKNYGYTF
clone size: few; CDR3 length: 12; V gene: TRBV30; D gene: .; J gene: TRBJ1-2; CDR3 DNA: TGTGCCTGGAGTTCGGGAGGGCATGGCTACACCTTC; CDR3 protein: CAWSSGGHGYTF
clone size: .; CDR3 length: 15; V gene: TRBV11-3; D gene: TRBD2; J gene: TRBJ2-2; CDR3 DNA: TGTGCCAGCAGCCGGCGGGGGGGCCTGGCCGGGGAGCTGTTTTTT; CDR3 protein: CASSRRGGLAGELFF
clone size: .; CDR3 length: 14; V gene: TRBV2; D gene: .; J gene: TRBJ2-7; CDR3 DNA: TGTGCCAGCAGCACGCGGGGGCCGAGGGTCGAGCAGTACTTC; CDR3 protein: CASSTRGPRVEQYF
clone size: .; CDR3 length: 17; V gene: TRBV9; D gene: .; J gene: TRBJ2-6; CDR3 DNA: TGTGCCAGCAGCGTAAGGACAGGAGGGGATGGGGCCAACGTCCTGACTTTC; CDR3 protein: CASSVRTGGDGANVLTF
clone size: .; CDR3 length: 14; V gene: TRBV7-9; D gene: TRBD1; J gene: TRBJ1-1; CDR3 DNA: TGTGCCAGCAGCCCGGGACAGGCAAGAACTGAAGCTTTCTTT; CDR3 protein: CASSPGQARTEAFF
clone size: .; CDR3 length: 14; V gene: TRBV5-4; D gene: .; J gene: TRBJ2-7; CDR3 DNA: TGTGCCAGCAGACTGGACTTAGCCAGCTACGAGCAGTACTTC; CDR3 protein: CASRLDLASYEQYF
clone size: .; CDR3 length: 17; V gene: TRBV4-3; D gene: TRBD1; J gene: TRBJ1-2; CDR3 DNA: TGCGCCAGCAGCCCCCGATTAAGGGACAGAATTAACTATGGCTACACCTTC; CDR3 protein: CASSPRLRDRINYGYTF
clone size: .; CDR3 length: 16; V gene: TRBV6-5; D gene: .; J gene: TRBJ2-2; CDR3 DNA: TGTGCCAGCAGTTACCCGTCTGGGGGGGCCGCCGGGGAGCTGTTTTTT; CDR3 protein: CASSYPSGGAAGELFF
clone size: few; CDR3 length: 15; V gene: TRBV2; D gene: TRBD1; J gene: TRBJ1-2; CDR3 DNA: TGTGCCAGCAGTGAACAAGGGCAGGGGGTAGTCGGCTACACCTTC; CDR3 protein: CASSEQGQGVVGYTF
clone size: once; CDR3 length: 15; V gene: TRBV10-3; D gene: TRBD2; J gene: TRBJ2-5; CDR3 DNA: TGTGCCATCAGTGACCGGGGGGTGCGACAAGAGACCCAGTACTTC; CDR3 protein: CAISDRGVRQETQYF
clone size: .; CDR3 length: 13; V gene: TRBV7-3; D gene: TRBD1; J gene: TRBJ2-7; CDR3 DNA: TGTGCCAGCAGCCCAGACAGGGGGCACGAGCAGTACTTC; CDR3 protein: CASSPDRGHEQYF
clone size: .; CDR3 length: 14; V gene: TRBV9; D gene: .; J gene: TRBJ1-1; CDR3 DNA: TGTGCCAGCAGCGTAGAGGGGGTCTACAGTGAACCTTTCTTT; CDR3 protein: CASSVEGVYSEPFF
clone size: few; CDR3 length: 18; V gene: TRBV4-2; D gene: .; J gene: TRBJ2-3; CDR3 DNA: TGTGCCAGCAGCCAAGGGGATATAGGTCGGGGTGGCACAGATACGCAGTATTTT; CDR3 protein: CASSQGDIGRGGTDTQYF
clone size: .; CDR3 length: 17; V gene: TRBV28; D gene: TRBD1; J gene: TRBJ1-1; CDR3 DNA: TGTGCCAGCAGTTTATCCGGGACAGGTTCTTTGAACACTGAAGCTTTCTTT; CDR3 protein: CASSLSGTGSLNTEAFF
clone size: .; CDR3 length: 15; V gene: TRBV10-3; D gene: .; J gene: TRBJ2-2; CDR3 DNA: TGTGCCATCAGCGCCGGACAGCGTCAGTCCGGGGAGCTGTTTTTT; CDR3 protein: CAISAGQRQSGELFF
clone size: .; CDR3 length: 14; V gene: TRBV2; D gene: .; J gene: TRBJ2-7; CDR3 DNA: TGTGCCAGCAGTGAAGGGAGCAGGGGACACGAGCAGTACTTC; CDR3 protein: CASSEGSRGHEQYF
clone size: once; CDR3 length: 17; V gene: TRBV19; D gene: TRBD1; J gene: TRBJ1-2; CDR3 DNA: TGTGCCAGTAGTATAGGTTGGGACAGGGGCGATATCTATGGCTACACCTTC; CDR3 protein: CASSIGWDRGDIYGYTF
clone size: .; CDR3 length: 16; V gene: TRBV7-2; D gene: .; J gene: TRBJ1-1; CDR3 DNA: TGTGCCAGCAGCCCACGGGGGGGATGGAGGAACACTGAAGCTTTCTTT; CDR3 protein: CASSPRGGWRNTEAFF
clone size: .; CDR3 length: 14; V gene: TRBV6-5; D gene: .; J gene: TRBJ2-3; CDR3 DNA: TGTGCCAGCAGTTACTCGTCAACGGAGCCTACGCAGTATTTT; CDR3 protein: CASSYSSTEPTQYF
clone size: .; CDR3 length: 14; V gene: TRBV7-3; D gene: .; J gene: TRBJ2-7; CDR3 DNA: TGTGCCAGCAGCGATTCAGGGGGGAAGGACGAGCAGTACTTC; CDR3 protein: CASSDSGGKDEQYF
clone size: .; CDR3 length: 14; V gene: TRBV7-9; D gene: TRBD2; J gene: TRBJ2-3; CDR3 DNA: TGTGCCACCACGCGGGAGGGTGGCGCAGATACGCAGTATTTT; CDR3 protein: CATTREGGADTQYF
clone size: few; CDR3 length: 14; V gene: TRBV6-5; D gene: .; J gene: TRBJ2-7; CDR3 DNA: TGTGCCAGCAGTTACTCGCGGACATCCTACGAGCAGTACTTC; CDR3 protein: CASSYSRTSYEQYF
clone size: .; CDR3 length: 15; V gene: TRBV11-2; D gene: .; J gene: TRBJ2-7; CDR3 DNA: TGTGCCAGCAGTAAAACAGGGGGGGACTACTACGAGCAGTACTTC; CDR3 protein: CASSKTGGDYYEQYF
clone size: .; CDR3 length: 18; V gene: TRBV2; D gene: TRBD2; J gene: TRBJ2-3; CDR3 DNA: TGTGCCAGCAGGAGACTAGCGGGCGGATTCACTAGCACAGATACGCAGTATTTT; CDR3 protein: CASRRLAGGFTSTDTQYF
clone size: .; CDR3 length: 13; V gene: TRBV2; D gene: .; J gene: TRBJ1-2; CDR3 DNA: TGTGCCAGCGTCAGGGTTGGCGACTATGGCTACACCTTC; CDR3 protein: CASVRVGDYGYTF
clone size: .; CDR3 length: 15; V gene: TRBV23-1; D gene: TRBD1; J gene: TRBJ2-7; CDR3 DNA: TGCGCCAGCAGTCAATCGACCCAGGGGGCCTACGAGCAGTACTTC; CDR3 protein: CASSQSTQGAYEQYF
clone size: once; CDR3 length: 14; V gene: TRBV18; D gene: TRBD1; J gene: TRBJ2-1; CDR3 DNA: TGTGCCAGCTCACAAAGACAGGGGAGGAATGAGCAGTTCTTC; CDR3 protein: CASSQRQGRNEQFF
clone size: .; CDR3 length: 15; V gene: TRBV7-9; D gene: TRBD2; J gene: TRBJ2-1; CDR3 DNA: TGTGCCAGCAGCTCCGGACTAGCGGGGTACGATGAGCAGTTCTTC; CDR3 protein: CASSSGLAGYDEQFF
clone size: .; CDR3 length: 11; V gene: TRBV20-1; D gene: .; J gene: TRBJ2-7; CDR3 DNA: TGCAGTGTTCAACAGTCCTACGAGCAGTACTTC; CDR3 protein: CSVQQSYEQYF
clone size: .; CDR3 length: 13; V gene: TRBV19; D gene: .; J gene: TRBJ1-6; CDR3 DNA: TGTGCCAGTAGTGAGGTAACGGAATCACCCCTCCACTTC; CDR3 protein: CASSEVTESPLHF
clone size: few; CDR3 length: 13; V gene: TRBV12-5; D gene: .; J gene: TRBJ2-2; CDR3 DNA: TGTGCTAGTGGGGATAGCTTCCCCGGGGAGCTGTTTTTT; CDR3 protein: CASGDSFPGELFF